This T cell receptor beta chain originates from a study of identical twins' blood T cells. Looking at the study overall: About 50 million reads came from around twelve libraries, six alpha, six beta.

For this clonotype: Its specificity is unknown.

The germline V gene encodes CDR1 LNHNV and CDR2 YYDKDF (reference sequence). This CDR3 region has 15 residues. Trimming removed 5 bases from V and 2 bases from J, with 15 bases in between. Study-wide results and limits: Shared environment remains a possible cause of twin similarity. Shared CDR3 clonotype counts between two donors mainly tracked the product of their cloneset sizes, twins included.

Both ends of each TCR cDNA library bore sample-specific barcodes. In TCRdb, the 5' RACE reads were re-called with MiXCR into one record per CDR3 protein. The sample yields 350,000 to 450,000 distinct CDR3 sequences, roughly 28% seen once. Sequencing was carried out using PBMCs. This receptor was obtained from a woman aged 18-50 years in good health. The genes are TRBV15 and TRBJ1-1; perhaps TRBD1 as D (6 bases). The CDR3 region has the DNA TGTGCCACCAGCCCGCGGACAGTATCAAACACTGAAGCTTTCTTT. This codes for CATSPRTVSNTEAFF.